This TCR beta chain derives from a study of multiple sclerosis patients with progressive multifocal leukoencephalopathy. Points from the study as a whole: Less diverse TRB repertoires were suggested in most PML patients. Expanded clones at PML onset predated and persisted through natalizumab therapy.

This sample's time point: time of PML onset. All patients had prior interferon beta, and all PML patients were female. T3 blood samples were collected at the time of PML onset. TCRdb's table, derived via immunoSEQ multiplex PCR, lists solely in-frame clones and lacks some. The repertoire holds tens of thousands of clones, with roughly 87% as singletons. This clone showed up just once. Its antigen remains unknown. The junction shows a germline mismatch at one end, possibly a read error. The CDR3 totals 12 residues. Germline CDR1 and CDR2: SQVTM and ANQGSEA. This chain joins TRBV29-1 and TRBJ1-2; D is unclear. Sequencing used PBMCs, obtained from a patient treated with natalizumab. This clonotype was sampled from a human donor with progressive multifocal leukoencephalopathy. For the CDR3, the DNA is TGCAGCGTTGGACGGCCAAACTATGGCTACGCCTTC. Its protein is CSVGRPNYGYAF. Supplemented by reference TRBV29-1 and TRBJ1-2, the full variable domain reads SAVISQKPSRDICQRGTSLTIQCQVDSQVTMMFWYRQQPGQSLTLIATANQGSEATYESGFVIDKFPISRPNLTFSTLTVSNMSPEDSSIYLCSVGRPNYGYAFGSGTRLTVV.